This note documents a single TCR beta chain sequence. Here immunoSEQ multiplex PCR was the method, and the copy in TCRdb shows in-frame clones only, minus some. The sample consists of tens of thousands of clones, about 87% of them appearing once. The data were obtained in a study of PD-L1 blockade in urothelial cancer. Study details: Atezolizumab was started by patients at some point between 2012 and 2014 at 1,200 mg intravenously every 3 weeks.

V dropped 4 bases and J dropped 6 bases, with 9 bases sitting between them. The germline CDR1 and CDR2 sequences are SGHNT and YENEEA. The CDR3 is 13 amino acids. Indicated time point: pretreatment peripheral blood. Diagnoses among patients were locally advanced or metastatic urothelial carcinoma. This clonotype was obtained from a man aged 55 to 70 with urothelial cancer. The chain links TRBV11-3 to TRBJ2-2, with no clear D. Here the sequenced sample was PBMCs, taken around atezolizumab (anti-PD-L1) treatment. As DNA, the CDR3 is TGTGCCAGCAGCTCGACATTCTCCGGGGAGCTGTTTTTT. Amino acid sequence: CASSSTFSGELFF.